Sequencing of this T cell receptor (beta chain) was carried out in a study of T cells of healthy individuals. MiXCR was run by TCRdb on the 5' RACE reads, yielding one entry per CDR3 protein. Here the sample spans about 96,000 distinct CDR3 sequences, 17% being singletons. Germline V gives CDR1 PRHDT, CDR2 FYEKMQ (reference sequence). The V gene lost 3 bases and the J gene lost 2 bases, with 9 bases spanning the gap. CDR3 length: 14 amino acids. This clonotype was sampled from a human donor in good health. V usage is TRBV13 and J usage is TRBJ2-3; D possibly matches TRBD1 or TRBD2 (5 bases each). The CDR3 nucleotides are TGTGCCAGCAGCTTTGGGGGATACACAGATACGCAGTATTTT. This translates into CASSFGGYTDTQYF.